This is a list of T cell receptor beta chains from one sample in a study of OX40 agonist ivuxolimab in advanced cancers. Clones were read by immunoSEQ multiplex PCR, and TCRdb kept only the in-frame ones, dropping some. The sample lists about 100,000 clones, approximately 91% occurring once. The sequences come from CD4+ or CD8+ T cells sorted from blood, collected in a trial of the OX40 agonist ivuxolimab. Source of these receptors: an adult with an advanced solid tumor such as melanoma, head and neck, liver or kidney cancer. The CDR3 runs from the conserved cysteine through the conserved F or W. A D gene is named only where the DNA matches it firmly. Clone size is given for some rows only: seen once, a few or many times, or a class if the clone is expanded.

>TRBJ2-7|16|TRBD2|.|TRBV28
CASNHPWTGLAYEQYF
TGTGCCAGCAACCACCCCTGGACGGGACTAGCCTACGAGCAGTACTTC
>TRBJ2-7|15|.|.|TRBV2
CASSDLGTVTYEQYF
TGTGCCAGCAGTGACCTTGGGACTGTCACCTACGAGCAGTACTTC
>TRBJ1-3|18|.|.|TRBV5-4
CASSLRVPGQTTGNTIYF
TGTGCCAGCAGCTTGAGGGTACCTGGACAAACAACTGGAAACACCATATATTTT
>TRBJ1-5|14|.|.|TRBV12-5
CASGLGGRNQPQHF
TGTGCTAGTGGTTTGGGGGGTCGCAATCAGCCCCAGCATTTT
>TRBJ1-2|12|.|.|TRBV6-5
CASSATRGGYTF
TGTGCCAGCAGTGCGACTAGGGGGGGCTACACCTTC
>TRBJ2-5|13|.|.|TRBV29-1
CSAFGTGGGTQYF
TGCAGCGCCTTTGGCACAGGCGGAGGGACCCAGTACTTC
>TRBJ1-1|14|.|.|TRBV5-1
CASSLARFGTEAFF
TGCGCCAGCAGCTTGGCTCGGTTCGGCACTGAAGCTTTCTTT
>TRBJ2-5|13|.|.|TRBV27
CASKRQYQETQYF
TGTGCCAGTAAACGACAGTACCAAGAGACCCAGTACTTC
>TRBJ2-1|16|TRBD2|.|TRBV11-2
CASSLGASGRGDEQFF
TGTGCCAGCAGCCTAGGGGCTAGCGGGAGGGGTGATGAGCAGTTCTTC
>TRBJ2-1|15|TRBD2|once|TRBV27
CASSLRLAGYNEQFF
TGTGCCAGCAGTCTTCGGCTAGCGGGATACAATGAGCAGTTCTTC
>TRBJ1-1|13|TRBD1|.|TRBV27
CASSRTGGFEAFF
TGTGCCAGCAGTCGGACAGGGGGCTTTGAAGCTTTCTTT
>TRBJ2-1|15|TRBD2|.|TRBV28
CASSRTSGDYNEQFF
TGTGCCAGCAGCCGGACTAGCGGGGATTACAATGAGCAGTTCTTC
>TRBJ1-5|14|TRBD1|.|TRBV10-3
CAISEERQGQPQHF
TGTGCCATCAGTGAGGAAAGACAGGGGCAGCCCCAGCATTTT
>TRBJ2-1|17|.|.|TRBV13
CASSLGEMAAGYNEQFF
TGTGCCAGCAGCTTAGGGGAGATGGCGGCGGGCTACAATGAGCAGTTCTTC
>TRBJ2-3|15|.|.|TRBV7-8
CASSPRPRGTDTQYF
TGTGCCAGCAGCCCCCGGCCCCGGGGCACAGATACGCAGTATTTT
>TRBJ2-2|15|.|.|TRBV19
CASMGGQRNTGELFF
TGTGCCAGTATGGGGGGACAGAGGAACACCGGGGAGCTGTTTTTT
>TRBJ1-3|15|TRBD1|.|TRBV28
CASRRQGAPGNTIYF
TGTGCCAGCAGGCGACAGGGGGCGCCTGGAAACACCATATATTTT
>TRBJ1-5|14|.|.|TRBV6-1
CASSDAYSNQPQHF
TGTGCCAGCAGTGACGCTTATAGCAATCAGCCCCAGCATTTT
>TRBJ1-4|12|.|.|TRBV10-3
CAISDSNEKLFF
TGTGCCATCAGTGATTCTAATGAAAAACTGTTTTTT
>TRBJ2-1|17|TRBD2|.|TRBV7-9
CASGRTSGSSSYNEQFF
TGTGCCAGCGGACGGACTAGCGGGTCGAGCTCCTACAATGAGCAGTTCTTC
>TRBJ1-1|14|.|.|TRBV6-1
CASRTSTANTEAFF
TGTGCCAGCAGGACTTCGACAGCGAACACTGAAGCTTTCTTT
>TRBJ1-5|14|.|.|TRBV7-2
CASSPRGGNQPQHF
TGTGCCAGCAGCCCCCGGGGCGGCAATCAGCCCCAGCATTTT
>TRBJ2-7|14|.|.|TRBV9
CASSVGGLGEEQYF
TGTGCCAGCAGCGTAGGGGGCCTAGGGGAAGAGCAGTACTTC
>TRBJ2-5|13|.|once|TRBV11-2
CASTRGGRGTQYF
TGTGCCAGCACGCGGGGTGGGCGAGGGACCCAGTACTTC
>TRBJ2-2|14|.|.|TRBV6-4
CASSIAFPSGELFF
TGTGCCAGCAGCATAGCGTTCCCATCCGGGGAGCTGTTTTTT
>TRBJ2-5|14|TRBD1|.|TRBV10-3
CAIRTDREGETQYF
TGTGCCATACGGACGGACAGGGAAGGAGAGACCCAGTACTTC
>TRBJ2-1|15|.|.|TRBV27
CASSLSAGPNNEQFF
TGTGCCAGCAGTTTATCGGCGGGACCAAACAATGAGCAGTTCTTC
>TRBJ2-5|16|TRBD2|.|TRBV5-1
CASSSQGSGRAWTQYF
TGCGCCAGCAGTTCACAGGGAAGCGGGAGGGCCTGGACCCAGTACTTC
>TRBJ2-5|13|.|.|TRBV19
CASSLGGRGTQYF
TGTGCCAGTAGTTTGGGGGGAAGAGGGACCCAGTACTTC
>TRBJ2-7|12|.|.|TRBV7-9
CASSLRAYEQYF
TGTGCCAGCAGCTTAAGGGCCTACGAGCAGTACTTC
>TRBJ1-2|12|TRBD1|.|TRBV10-2
CATETGGAFYTF
TGCGCCACCGAAACAGGGGGCGCATTCTACACCTTC
>TRBJ1-1|14|TRBD1|.|TRBV6-6
CASSHGTGDTEAFF
TGTGCCAGCAGTCACGGGACAGGGGACACTGAAGCTTTCTTT
>TRBJ2-7|20|.|.|TRBV2
CASSGGPGHRTIWGSYEQYF
TGTGCCAGCAGTGGCGGCCCGGGACACAGGACAATCTGGGGCTCCTACGAGCAGTACTTC
>TRBJ2-1|12|.|.|TRBV6-6
CASSLSHNEQFF
TGTGCCAGCAGTCTATCCCACAATGAGCAGTTCTTC
>TRBJ1-4|15|.|.|TRBV6-1
CASKRTGETNEKLFF
TGTGCCAGCAAACGAACGGGGGAGACTAATGAAAAACTGTTTTTT
>TRBJ2-7|15|TRBD2|.|TRBV19
CASSMRAGGSYEQYF
TGTGCCAGTAGTATGCGGGCGGGAGGCTCCTACGAGCAGTACTTC
>TRBJ2-2|15|.|.|TRBV2
CASIVEDANTGELFF
TGTGCCAGCATTGTCGAGGACGCGAACACCGGGGAGCTGTTTTTT
>TRBJ1-1|15|.|once|TRBV5-1
CASSHRSVGSTEAFF
TGCGCCAGCAGCCACAGATCGGTGGGCTCGACTGAAGCTTTCTTT
>TRBJ2-1|19|TRBD2|.|TRBV13
CASSLGLGVAGGGYNEQFF
TGTGCCAGCAGCTTAGGCCTTGGGGTAGCGGGAGGAGGGTACAATGAGCAGTTCTTC
>TRBJ2-5|17|.|once|TRBV4-1
CASSQEGVRRVGETQYF
TGCGCCAGCAGCCAAGAAGGAGTTAGGAGGGTCGGGGAGACCCAGTACTTC
>TRBJ1-1|14|.|.|TRBV30
CAWSHDRRNTEAFF
TGTGCCTGGAGTCACGACAGGAGGAACACTGAAGCTTTCTTT
>TRBJ2-7|15|TRBD2|.|TRBV11-2
CASSRGGSGNYEQYF
TGTGCCAGCAGCCGGGGGGGGAGCGGTAACTACGAGCAGTACTTC
>TRBJ2-1|16|TRBD2|.|TRBV25-1
CASSEDIAGTYNEQFF
TGTGCCAGCAGTGAAGACATAGCGGGTACTTACAATGAGCAGTTCTTC
>TRBJ1-1|14|.|.|TRBV27
CASRNNIPGAEAFF
TGTGCCAGCAGAAACAATATCCCGGGCGCTGAAGCTTTCTTT
>TRBJ2-1|13|.|few|TRBV2
CASSVSGDNEQFF
TGTGCCAGCAGTGTTAGCGGAGATAATGAGCAGTTCTTC
>TRBJ2-7|16|TRBD2|.|TRBV9
CASSVDTSGARYEQYF
TGTGCCAGCAGCGTCGATACTAGCGGAGCCAGATACGAGCAGTACTTC
>TRBJ2-7|14|.|.|TRBV6-5
CASRVTGSSYEQYF
TGTGCCAGCAGAGTAACAGGGAGCTCCTACGAGCAGTACTTC
>TRBJ2-2|15|TRBD2|.|TRBV30
CAWSEAGDNTGELFF
TGTGCCTGGAGTGAGGCGGGGGATAACACCGGGGAGCTGTTTTTT
>TRBJ1-4|15|.|.|TRBV7-3
CASSLTGSTNEKLFF
TGTGCCAGCAGCCTAACAGGGTCAACTAATGAAAAACTGTTTTTT
>TRBJ2-7|13|TRBD1|once|TRBV2
CASSRDRSPEQYF
TGTGCCAGCAGTAGGGACAGATCCCCCGAGCAGTACTTC
>TRBJ2-2|14|TRBD2|.|TRBV10-1
CASIAGGNTGELFF
TGCGCCAGCATAGCGGGGGGAAACACCGGGGAGCTGTTTTTT
>TRBJ2-1|13|.|.|TRBV6-4
CASSDRAGTEQFF
TGTGCCAGCAGTGACCGAGCAGGGACAGAGCAGTTCTTC
>TRBJ1-6|16|.|.|TRBV11-2
CASSSIGRGYNSPLHF
TGTGCCAGCAGTTCAATCGGACGGGGTTATAATTCACCCCTCCACTTT